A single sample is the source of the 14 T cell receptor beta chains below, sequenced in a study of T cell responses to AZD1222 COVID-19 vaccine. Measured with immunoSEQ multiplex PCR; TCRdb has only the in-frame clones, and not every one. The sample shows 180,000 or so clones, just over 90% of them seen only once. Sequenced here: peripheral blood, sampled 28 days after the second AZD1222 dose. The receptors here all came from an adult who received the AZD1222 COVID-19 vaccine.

CDR3 residues: CASDGRSGTQYF. CDR3 coding DNA: TGTGCCAGCGACGGGAGGTCAGGGACCCAGTACTTC. The chain employs TRBV19 and TRBJ2-5; 7 bases are shared with TRBD2. This CDR3 has 12 amino acids. Per the germline V gene, CDR1 is LNHDA and CDR2 is SQIVND (reference sequence). V was pared by 9 bases and J by 7 bases, with 8 bases of the junction left unmatched.

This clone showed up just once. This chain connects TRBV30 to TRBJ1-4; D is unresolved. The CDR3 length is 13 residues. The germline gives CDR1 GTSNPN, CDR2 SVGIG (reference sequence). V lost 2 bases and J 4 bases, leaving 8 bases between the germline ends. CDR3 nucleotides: TGTGCCTGGAGTTCCCAGTTTAATGAAAAACTGTTTTTT. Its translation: CAWSSQFNEKLFF.

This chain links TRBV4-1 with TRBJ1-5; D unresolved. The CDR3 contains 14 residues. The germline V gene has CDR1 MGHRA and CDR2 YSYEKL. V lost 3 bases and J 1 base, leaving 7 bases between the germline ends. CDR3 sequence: CASSHHDSNQPQHF. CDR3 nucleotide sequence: TGCGCCAGCAGCCACCATGACAGCAATCAGCCCCAGCATTTT.

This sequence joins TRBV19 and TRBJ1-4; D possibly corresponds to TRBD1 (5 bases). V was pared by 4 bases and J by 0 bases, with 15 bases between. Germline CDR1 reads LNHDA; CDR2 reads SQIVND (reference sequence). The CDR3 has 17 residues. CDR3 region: CASSNAGKGTTNEKLFF. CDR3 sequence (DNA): TGTGCCAGTAGTAATGCAGGGAAAGGGACAACTAATGAAAAACTGTTTTTT.

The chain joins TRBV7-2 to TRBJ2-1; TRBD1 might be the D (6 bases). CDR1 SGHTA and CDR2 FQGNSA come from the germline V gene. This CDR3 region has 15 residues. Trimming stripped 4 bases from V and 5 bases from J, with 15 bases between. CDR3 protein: CASSSRFTGHNEQFF. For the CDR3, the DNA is TGTGCCAGCAGCTCTCGTTTCACAGGGCACAATGAGCAGTTCTTC.

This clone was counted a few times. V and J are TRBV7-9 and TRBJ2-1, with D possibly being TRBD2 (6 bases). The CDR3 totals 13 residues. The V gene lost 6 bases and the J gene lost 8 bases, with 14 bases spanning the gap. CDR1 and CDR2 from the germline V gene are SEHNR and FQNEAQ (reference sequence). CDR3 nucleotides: TGTGCCAGCAGGCGGGACCCCGAGGATGAGCAGTTCTTC. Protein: CASRRDPEDEQFF.

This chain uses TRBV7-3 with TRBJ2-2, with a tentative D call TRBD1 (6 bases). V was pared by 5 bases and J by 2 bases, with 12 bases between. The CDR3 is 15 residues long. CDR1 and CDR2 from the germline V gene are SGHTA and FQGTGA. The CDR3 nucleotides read TGTGCCAGCAGCCTCCGCAGGGGAAACACCGGGGAGCTGTTTTTT. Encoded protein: CASSLRRGNTGELFF.

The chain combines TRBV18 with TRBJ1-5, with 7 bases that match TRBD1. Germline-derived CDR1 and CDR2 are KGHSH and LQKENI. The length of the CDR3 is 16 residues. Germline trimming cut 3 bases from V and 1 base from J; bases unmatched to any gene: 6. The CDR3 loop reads CASSPLGGLSNQPQHF. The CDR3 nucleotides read TGTGCCAGCTCACCCCTAGGGGGCTTGAGCAATCAGCCCCAGCATTTT.

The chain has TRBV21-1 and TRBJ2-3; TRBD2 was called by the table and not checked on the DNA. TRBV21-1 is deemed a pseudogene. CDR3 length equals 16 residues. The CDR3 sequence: CASLGWGRAVTDTQYF. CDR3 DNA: TGTGCCAGCCTCGGGTGGGGGAGGGCCGTGACAGATACGCAGTATTTT.

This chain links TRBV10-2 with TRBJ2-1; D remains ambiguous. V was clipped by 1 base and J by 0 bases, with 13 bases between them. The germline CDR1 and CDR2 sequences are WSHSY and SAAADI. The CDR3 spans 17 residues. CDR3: CASSEWVGGGSYNEQFF. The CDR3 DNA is TGCGCCAGCAGTGAGTGGGTTGGTGGCGGCTCCTACAATGAGCAGTTCTTC.

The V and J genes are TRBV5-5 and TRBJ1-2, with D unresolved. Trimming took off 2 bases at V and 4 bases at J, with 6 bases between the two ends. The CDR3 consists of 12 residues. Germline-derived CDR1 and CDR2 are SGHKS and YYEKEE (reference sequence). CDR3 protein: CASSFYSYGYTF. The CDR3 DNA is TGTGCCAGCAGCTTCTACAGCTATGGCTACACCTTC.

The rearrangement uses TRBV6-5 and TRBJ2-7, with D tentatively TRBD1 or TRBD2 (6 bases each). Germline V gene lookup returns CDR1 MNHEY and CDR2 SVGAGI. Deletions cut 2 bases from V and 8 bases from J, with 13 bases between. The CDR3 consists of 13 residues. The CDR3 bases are TGTGCCAGCAGTTACGTTGTGGGGGGCCAGCAGTACTTC. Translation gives CASSYVVGGQQYF.

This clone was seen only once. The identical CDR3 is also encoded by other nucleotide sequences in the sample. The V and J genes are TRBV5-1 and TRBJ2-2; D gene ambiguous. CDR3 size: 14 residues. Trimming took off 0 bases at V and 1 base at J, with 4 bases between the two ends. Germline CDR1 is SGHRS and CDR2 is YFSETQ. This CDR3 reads CASSLAGNTGELFF. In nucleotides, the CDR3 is TGCGCCAGCAGCTTGGCAGGGAACACCGGGGAGCTGTTTTTT.

The CDR3 protein is CASSGTGGNQPQHF. CDR3 bases: TGTGCCAGCAGCGGGACAGGGGGCAATCAGCCCCAGCATTTT. The chain couples TRBV11-2 to TRBJ1-5; 10 bases are shared with TRBD1. The CDR3 spans 14 residues. Germline V gene lookup returns CDR1 SGHAT and CDR2 FQNNGV. With 5 bases clipped from V and 2 bases from J, the junction kept 0 bases outside the gene matches.